What follows are 15 T cell receptor beta chains derived from one specimen sequenced in a study of shared clonotypes between healthy human individuals. Sequenced by immunoSEQ multiplex PCR; TCRdb stores in-frame clones only, minus some. The data hold around 1,100,000 clones, with roughly 77% observed a single time. Sequencing used memory CD4+ T cells from PBMCs. Described subset: CD45RA-negative fraction. Receptors were obtained from a man between 18 and 29 years old in good health. Some clones in this sample may be carry-over from other donors' samples.

This clone was counted between two and nine times. The chain recombines TRBV6-5 with TRBJ1-4; D remains ambiguous. The CDR3 runs to 13 residues. Germline V CDR1 and CDR2: MNHEY, SVGAGI. The germline V and J ends were trimmed by 6 bases and 5 bases, with 10 bases remaining between them. The CDR3 DNA sequence: TGTGCCAGCAGGACGGGAGTAAATGAAAAACTGTTTTTT. Protein sequence: CASRTGVNEKLFF.

The chain links TRBV2 to TRBJ2-3; 7 positions match TRBD2. This CDR3 is 16 amino acids long. The V and J ends lost 10 bases and 6 bases, in that order; junction bases with no gene match: 19. CDR1 and CDR2 from the germline V gene are SNHLY and FYNNEI. The chain's CDR3 is CAISRLPPGRVDTQYF. CDR3 DNA: TGTGCCATCTCCCGACTCCCGCCGGGGAGGGTGGATACGCAGTATTTT.

J is TRBJ2-5 and V is TRBV11-2; 14 bases line up with TRBD2. The CDR3 length is 18 residues. Germline CDR1 and CDR2: SGHAT and FQNNGV. After removal of 0 bases from V and 5 bases from J, the junction contained 8 bases not matched to a gene. The CDR3 region is CASSLDPGLAGVAETQYF. CDR3 coding DNA: TGTGCCAGCAGCTTAGATCCGGGACTAGCGGGAGTGGCGGAGACCCAGTACTTC.

The chain carries TRBV9 and TRBJ2-2; D ambiguous. Germline CDR1 and CDR2: SGDLS and YYNGEE. The CDR3 totals 13 residues. Trimming pared 1 base from V and 4 bases from J, leaving 5 bases between. CDR3 loop: CASSVSSTGELFF. As DNA, the CDR3 is TGTGCCAGCAGCGTATCGTCCACCGGGGAGCTGTTTTTT.

J is TRBJ1-2 and V is TRBV29-1, with D hard to call. This CDR3 comprises 11 residues. Germline CDR1 and CDR2: SQVTM and ANQGSEA. Trimming stripped 6 bases from V and 5 bases from J, with 10 bases between. CDR3 in DNA: TGCAGCGTAATAGCAGATTATGGCTACACCTTC. It encodes CSVIADYGYTF.

The V call is TRBV6-4, the J call TRBJ2-3, with D perhaps given as TRBD1 or TRBD2 (5 bases each). Germline V gene sequence: CDR1 MRHNA, CDR2 SNTAGT. V was clipped by 0 bases and J by 3 bases, with 13 bases between them. The CDR3 is made up of 16 amino acids. This CDR3 is CASSDSNWGGTDTQYF. Here the CDR3 DNA reads TGTGCCAGCAGTGACTCGAATTGGGGCGGGACAGATACGCAGTATTTT.

This clone was detected once. The chain carries TRBV7-9 and TRBJ2-3; D unresolved. Germline CDR1 and CDR2: SEHNR and FQNEAQ (reference sequence). V gave up 5 bases and J gave up 6 bases, with 9 bases separating them. This CDR3 region has 12 residues. CDR3 sequence (DNA): TGTGCCAGCAGCGTTACGGACGATACGCAGTATTTT. As protein: CASSVTDDTQYF.

This chain uses TRBV6-5 with TRBJ1-1, with a weak D call TRBD1 (5 bases). V was clipped by 7 bases and J by 0 bases, with 9 bases between them. CDR1 and CDR2 (germline): MNHEY, SVGAGI. The CDR3 is made up of 13 amino acids. DNA of the CDR3: TGTGCCAGCACGCGGGGCATGAACACTGAAGCTTTCTTT. Its translation: CASTRGMNTEAFF.

The chain joins TRBV5-1 to TRBJ1-2, with TRBD1 matching 12 bases. Germline CDR1 SGHRS, CDR2 YFSETQ. The ends lost 4 bases at V and 8 bases at J; junction bases unmatched: 9. The CDR3 length is 15 residues. The CDR3 DNA is TGCGCCAGCAGCGCCTCCGGGACAGGGGGCGCGGGCTACACCTTC. It codes for CASSASGTGGAGYTF.

The chain has TRBV28 and TRBJ2-7, with a possible D match to TRBD1 (6 bases). V was clipped by 6 bases and J by 5 bases, with 14 bases between them. Germline V CDR1 and CDR2: MDHEN, SYDVKM. This CDR3 has 13 amino acids. The CDR3 DNA sequence: TGTGCCAGCAGGAGGACAGCTTCCAACGAGCAGTACTTC. Translation gives CASRRTASNEQYF.

V and J are TRBV5-1 and TRBJ2-3, with D possibly TRBD2 on 6 matching bases. The germline CDR1 and CDR2 sequences are SGHRS and YFSETQ. V was pared by 8 bases and J by 6 bases, with 16 bases between. The CDR3 loop spans 13 amino acids. The chain's CDR3 is CASGRDFVDTQYF. The CDR3 region has the DNA TGCGCCAGTGGCCGGGACTTCGTGGATACGCAGTATTTT.

V and J are TRBV2 and TRBJ1-3, with unresolved D. The CDR3 totals 16 residues. Per the germline V gene, CDR1 is SNHLY and CDR2 is FYNNEI. The V gene lost 0 bases and the J gene lost 1 base, with 10 bases spanning the gap. The CDR3 region is CASSEAYPGSGNTIYF. CDR3 coding DNA: TGTGCCAGCAGTGAAGCGTATCCAGGATCTGGAAACACCATATATTTT.

The rearrangement joins TRBV28 to TRBJ1-3; 7 bases are shared with TRBD1. Germline assignment: CDR1 MDHEN and CDR2 SYDVKM. The CDR3 totals 13 residues. The J segment lost 9 bases and the V segment lost 6 bases, leaving 8 bases of the junction unmatched. CDR3 loop: CASRTDRVGTIYF. The CDR3 DNA follows: TGTGCCAGCAGGACAGACAGGGTTGGCACCATATATTTT.

V is TRBV11-2 and J is TRBJ1-1, with a weak D call TRBD1 (6 bases). Germline CDR1 reads SGHAT; CDR2 reads FQNNGV. The CDR3 has 16 residues. The ends were cut back, 3 bases at V and 1 base at J, with 15 bases in the middle. In nucleotides, the CDR3 is TGTGCCAGCAGCTTGGGTGAGACAGGTTGGAACACTGAAGCTTTCTTT. It translates to CASSLGETGWNTEAFF.

The chain combines TRBV30 with TRBJ2-7; D perhaps matches TRBD2 (6 bases). CDR3 length: 13 residues. From germline, CDR1 is GTSNPN and CDR2 SVGIG (reference sequence). The V end was cut by 8 bases, the J end by 5 bases, with 19 bases between. The CDR3 DNA is TGTGCCAGCAGCTTCGGGGGTACCCACGAGCAGTACTTC. It translates to CASSFGGTHEQYF.